The 6 T cell receptor beta chains listed next were all sequenced from one sample in a study of cytomegalovirus exposure and HLA in healthy donors. The PCR used 60 Vbeta and 13 Jbeta primers. TCRdb's copy holds only in-frame clones and misses some; the assay was immunoSEQ multiplex PCR. Of 100,000 or so clones in the sample, about 70% are singletons; the top ten hold approximately 1.9%. Sequenced material: PBMCs. These TCRs come from a human donor in good health.

The V call is TRBV5-1, the J call TRBJ2-7; possible D gene TRBD2, 5 bases. The CDR3 has 16 amino acids. V was pared by 0 bases and J by 4 bases, with 17 bases between. Germline assignment: CDR1 SGHRS and CDR2 YFSETQ. For the CDR3, the DNA is TGCGCCAGCAGCTTGGGGCAACAGCGGATAGTATACGAGCAGTACTTC. Translation: CASSLGQQRIVYEQYF.

In its sample, this clone was seen a few times. The genes are TRBV18 and TRBJ2-3; a possible D gene is TRBD1 (6 bases). V lost 0 bases and J 6 bases, leaving 13 bases between the germline ends. Germline CDR1 reads KGHSH; CDR2 reads LQKENI. The CDR3 covers 15 residues. Here the CDR3 reads CASSPPVEGGDTQYF. The DNA for the CDR3 is TGTGCCAGCTCACCACCGGTCGAAGGGGGTGATACGCAGTATTTT.

J is TRBJ1-5 and V is TRBV7-2; 8 nucleotides match TRBD1. The CDR3 runs to 15 residues. V lost 5 bases, J lost 5 bases, and 8 bases stayed unmatched. CDR1 SGHTA and CDR2 FQGNSA come from the germline V gene. The CDR3 protein is CASSLRQGPHQPQHF. The DNA for the CDR3 is TGTGCCAGCAGCCTCCGACAGGGGCCCCATCAGCCCCAGCATTTT.

This clone was seen only a few times. The V gene is TRBV5-4, the J gene TRBJ2-2, with D unclear. The ends were cut back, 2 bases at V and 1 base at J, with 6 bases in the middle. CDR1 is SGHNT and CDR2 is YYREEE in the germline V gene (reference sequence). The CDR3 length is 14 residues. Here the CDR3 reads CASSFTGNTGELFF. The CDR3 nucleotides are TGTGCCAGCAGCTTTACCGGGAACACCGGGGAGCTGTTTTTT.

The gene calls are TRBV19 and TRBJ2-1; 9 nucleotides align to TRBD1. V shed 4 bases, J shed 8 bases, and the junction held 12 bases outside the gene matches. The V gene's germline CDR1 is LNHDA and CDR2 SQIVND (reference sequence). This CDR3 has 16 amino acids. The CDR3 reads CASSRITGGQGDEQFF. The CDR3 DNA sequence: TGTGCCAGTAGTAGGATTACAGGGGGCCAGGGGGATGAGCAGTTCTTC.

This chain joins TRBV6-6 and TRBJ1-5, with D hard to call. V lost 2 bases, J lost 6 bases, and 14 bases lay in between. CDR1 is MNHNY, CDR2 SVGAGI, per germline (reference sequence). This CDR3 has 15 residues. The CDR3 DNA reads as TGTGCCAGCAGTTACGCAAACCCGGAGGTTCAGCCCCAGCATTTT. Amino acid sequence: CASSYANPEVQPQHF.